This entry lists 18 T cell receptor beta chains sequenced from one sample in a study of T cells after yellow fever vaccination (dated by TCRdb to between 2018 and 2020). Library creation used 5' RACE. TCRdb names Illumina HiSeq 2500 as the instrument used. TCRdb's own reprocessing of the public reads used fastp at Q25 and MiXCR and kept productive beta chains. When rows share a CDR3 protein, they turn into one entry using the most common DNA and genes. Across this sample there are approximately 550,000 distinct CDR3 sequences, with over 15% seen only once. The ten top clones hold roughly an eighth of the sample. The meaning of the sample's treatment or condition label: live attenuated yellow fever vaccine strain. Material: PBMCs, obtained 15 days after the yellow fever booster vaccination. Source of these receptors: a man aged 30 to 39 who received the YFV17D yellow fever vaccine.

A few counts support this clonotype. V is TRBV5-1 and J is TRBJ2-7; TRBD1 agrees at 12 bases. CDR1 is SGHRS and CDR2 is YFSETQ in the germline V gene. The CDR3 is 15 residues long. The junction had 7 bases not matched to a gene; V was cut back by 4 bases and J by 5 bases. The CDR3 is CASSTGQGAYHEQYF. The CDR3 coding sequence is TGCGCCAGCAGCACGGGACAGGGGGCGTACCACGAGCAGTACTTC.

This chain links TRBV9 with TRBJ2-2; D might be TRBD1 (6 bases). Per the germline V gene, CDR1 is SGDLS and CDR2 is YYNGEE. Deletions cut 5 bases from V and 1 base from J, with 12 bases between. This CDR3 has 15 residues. Here the CDR3 reads CASSNRVGNTGELFF. CDR3 bases: TGTGCCAGCAGTAACAGGGTTGGGAACACCGGGGAGCTGTTTTTT.

In this sample, this clonotype turned up a few times. This chain joins TRBV7-2 and TRBJ2-1; D tentatively reads TRBD1 or TRBD2 (6 bases each). In germline, CDR1 is SGHTA, CDR2 FQGNSA. The ends were cut back, 5 bases at V and 4 bases at J, with 15 bases in the middle. The CDR3 spans 15 residues. This chain's CDR3 is CASSHKGGSYNEQFF. CDR3 bases: TGTGCCAGCAGCCACAAGGGGGGCTCTTACAATGAGCAGTTCTTC. Looking up the rest from reference TRBV7-2 and TRBJ2-1 gives the full variable domain: GAGVSQSPSNKVTEKGKDVELRCDPISGHTALYWYRQSLGQGLEFLIYFQGNSAPDKSGLPSDRFSAERTGGSVSTLTIQRTQQEDSAVYLCASSHKGGSYNEQFFGPGTRLTVL.

This clonotype was observed a few times. J is TRBJ2-1 and V is TRBV29-1, with no clear D. The germline V and J ends were trimmed by 6 bases and 0 bases, with 12 bases remaining between them. This CDR3 contains 14 residues. Germline CDR1 reads SQVTM; CDR2 reads ANQGSEA. The CDR3 sequence is CSVLTRSSYNEQFF. CDR3 bases: TGCAGCGTCCTGACTCGGAGCTCCTACAATGAGCAGTTCTTC.

The V and J genes are TRBV12-3 or TRBV12-4 and TRBJ2-1, with TRBD2 identical over 11 bases. J gave up 2 bases and V 5 bases, and 5 bases lay outside the gene matches. The CDR3 has 16 residues. In DNA, the CDR3 is TGTGCCAGCAGTACTAGACTAGCGGGGACCTACAATGAGCAGTTCTTC. Its protein is CASSTRLAGTYNEQFF.

This clonotype came up a few times. This chain uses TRBV12-3 or TRBV12-4 with TRBJ2-1; D assignment may be TRBD1 or TRBD2 (5 bases each). The CDR3 loop spans 15 amino acids. Trimming stripped 6 bases from V and 3 bases from J, with 15 bases between. The CDR3 here is CASSDPGPLYNEQFF. The CDR3 coding sequence is TGTGCCAGCAGCGATCCGGGACCCCTCTACAATGAGCAGTTCTTC.

The rearrangement links TRBV18 to TRBJ2-7; D is perhaps TRBD1 or TRBD2 (5 bases each). The V gene's germline CDR1 is KGHSH and CDR2 LQKENI. This CDR3 contains 13 residues. V was shortened by 3 bases and J by 6 bases, with 12 bases between the two germline ends. CDR3 DNA: TGTGCCAGCTCACCCCGCCGGGACGGCGAGCAGTACTTC. Protein sequence: CASSPRRDGEQYF.

A few counts support this clonotype. The chain carries TRBV7-3 and TRBJ1-1; the D gene is possibly TRBD1 (6 bases). Germline V gene lookup returns CDR1 SGHTA and CDR2 FQGTGA. The CDR3 contains 14 residues. Deletions cut 4 bases from V and 8 bases from J, with 17 bases between. CDR3 bases: TGTGCCAGCAGCTCCGGTTCCGGGACAACAGAAGCTTTCTTT. It encodes CASSSGSGTTEAFF.

This chain joins TRBV19 and TRBJ2-7, with 8 bases fitting TRBD2. The CDR3 covers 16 residues. V shed 1 base, J shed 4 bases, and the junction held 9 bases outside the gene matches. The germline CDR1 and CDR2 sequences are LNHDA and SQIVND (reference sequence). The CDR3 DNA follows: TGTGCCAGTAGTATAGGAAGCGGGAGAGACCGGTACGAGCAGTACTTC. It yields the protein CASSIGSGRDRYEQYF.

Only a few counts were recorded for this clonotype. The chain links TRBV25-1 to TRBJ2-5; D remains ambiguous. The CDR3 extends over 13 amino acids. Between the trimmed V and J ends, which lost 4 bases and 1 base, there was a span of 7 bases. Germline V gene sequence: CDR1 MGHDK, CDR2 SYGVNS. The CDR3 DNA follows: TGTGCCAGCAGTGTGGGTTCCCAAGAGACCCAGTACTTC. This codes for CASSVGSQETQYF.

There are a few counts of this clonotype. The chain employs TRBV7-3 and TRBJ2-5; 10 positions agree with TRBD1. The CDR3 loop spans 15 amino acids. CDR1 SGHTA and CDR2 FQGTGA come from the germline V gene. The junction had 7 bases not matched to a gene; V was cut back by 2 bases and J by 7 bases. CDR3 residues: CASSLGQGETGTQYF. For the CDR3, the DNA is TGTGCCAGCAGCTTAGGACAGGGGGAGACGGGGACCCAGTACTTC.

The genes are TRBV20-1 and TRBJ1-2; tentative D call: TRBD1 (5 bases). The CDR3 has 15 amino acids. CDR1 is DFQATT and CDR2 is SNEGSKA in the germline V gene (reference sequence). Trimming cost V 5 bases and J 2 bases, with 18 bases left between them. The CDR3: CSAGPQGGGNYGYTF. For the CDR3, the DNA is TGCAGTGCTGGACCCCAGGGTGGGGGGAACTATGGCTACACCTTC.

The CDR3 DNA follows: TGTGCCAGCGGGACAGGAATCGAGCAGTACTTC. This codes for CASGTGIEQYF. V is TRBV5-6 and J is TRBJ2-7; TRBD1 matches 8 bases. The V and J ends lost 7 bases and 6 bases, in that order; junction bases with no gene match: 3. Germline V lookup: CDR1 SGHDT, CDR2 YYEEEE. The CDR3 runs to 11 residues. Looking up the rest from reference TRBV5-6 and TRBJ2-7 gives the full variable domain: DAGVTQSPTHLIKTRGQQVTLRCSPKSGHDTVSWYQQALGQGPQFIFQYYEEEERQRGNFPDRFSGHQFPNYSSELNVNALLLGDSALYLCASGTGIEQYFGPGTRLTVT.

The chain links TRBV5-1 to TRBJ1-5; D is perhaps TRBD1 (5 bases). The CDR3 is 14 amino acids. Germline V gene lookup returns CDR1 SGHRS and CDR2 YFSETQ. V lost 0 bases to trimming and J lost 7 bases, with 11 bases between them. CDR3 in amino acids: CASSLGEAGQPQHF. DNA of the CDR3: TGCGCCAGCAGCTTGGGGGAGGCAGGGCAGCCCCAGCATTTT.

This clonotype has more than one count but fewer than ten. The chain joins TRBV28 to TRBJ2-4, with TRBD2 as a possible D gene (6 bases). CDR3 length equals 17 residues. V shed 2 bases and J shed 0 bases, with 14 bases lying between them. Germline CDR1 reads MDHEN; CDR2 reads SYDVKM. The CDR3 region is CASSLVGGTIAKNIQYF. CDR3 DNA sequence: TGTGCCAGCAGTTTAGTGGGAGGCACGATAGCCAAAAACATTCAGTACTTC. Full variable domain (missing parts from reference TRBV28 and TRBJ2-4): DVKVTQSSRYLVKRTGEKVFLECVQDMDHENMFWYRQDPGLGLRLIYFSYDVKMKEKGDIPEGYSVSREKKERFSLILESASTNQTSMYLCASSLVGGTIAKNIQYFGAGTRLSVL.

This sequence joins TRBV12-3 or TRBV12-4 and TRBJ1-2; D might be TRBD1 (6 bases). Trimming pared 3 bases from V and 4 bases from J, leaving 12 bases between. This CDR3 spans 14 amino acids. The CDR3 DNA reads as TGTGCCAGCAGTTTGGGGGGGGCCGTCTATGGCTACACCTTC. Residues: CASSLGGAVYGYTF.

V is TRBV5-1 and J is TRBJ2-6; 8 nucleotides line up with TRBD2. Germline V gene sequence: CDR1 SGHRS, CDR2 YFSETQ. This CDR3 is 14 amino acids long. V was pared by 4 bases and J by 6 bases, with 3 bases of the junction left unmatched. The DNA for the CDR3 is TGCGCCAGCAGCACCGGACTAGCGGCCAACGTCCTGACTTTC. Its translation: CASSTGLAANVLTF.

This clonotype turned up a few times. V and J are TRBV10-3 and TRBJ2-5, with no clear D. V was shortened by 0 bases and J by 5 bases, with 1 base between the two germline ends. Germline CDR1 and CDR2: ENHRY and SYGVKD. The CDR3 is 11 amino acids. CDR3 protein: CAISESETQYF. The DNA for the CDR3 is TGTGCCATCAGTGAGTCGGAGACCCAGTACTTC.